Detailed here is one TCR beta chain. How the authors handled the data: Reference gene primer amplification in the assay estimated nucleated cell counts. Using immunoSEQ multiplex PCR, the repertoire was profiled, and TCRdb retains in-frame clones only, with some absent. From that table come the V and J calls and clone size; the DNA was used to work out D and trimming. The table has about 74,000 clones, roughly nine tenths seen once. These data come from a study of blood T cell repertoires in COVID-19. Study at large: The samples span acute and convalescent COVID-19 from the United States, Italy and Spain. Nucleic acid was either cDNA or gDNA, and it came from T cells, B-cell-depleted T cells, or PBMCs.

The CDR3 runs to 18 residues. The junction had 10 bases not matched to a gene; V was cut back by 0 bases and J by 6 bases. Germline-derived CDR1 and CDR2 are LGHNA and YNFKEQ. The sequenced sample consisted of peripheral blood. The genes are TRBV4-2 and TRBJ2-1, with TRBD2 matching 11 bases. The sequence was collected from a human donor in a cohort sampled during active COVID-19. The CDR3, as DNA: TGTGCCAGCAGCCAAGATCCCCTAGCGGGAGGTGATCGCAATGAGCAGTTCTTC. It specifies CASSQDPLAGGDRNEQFF.